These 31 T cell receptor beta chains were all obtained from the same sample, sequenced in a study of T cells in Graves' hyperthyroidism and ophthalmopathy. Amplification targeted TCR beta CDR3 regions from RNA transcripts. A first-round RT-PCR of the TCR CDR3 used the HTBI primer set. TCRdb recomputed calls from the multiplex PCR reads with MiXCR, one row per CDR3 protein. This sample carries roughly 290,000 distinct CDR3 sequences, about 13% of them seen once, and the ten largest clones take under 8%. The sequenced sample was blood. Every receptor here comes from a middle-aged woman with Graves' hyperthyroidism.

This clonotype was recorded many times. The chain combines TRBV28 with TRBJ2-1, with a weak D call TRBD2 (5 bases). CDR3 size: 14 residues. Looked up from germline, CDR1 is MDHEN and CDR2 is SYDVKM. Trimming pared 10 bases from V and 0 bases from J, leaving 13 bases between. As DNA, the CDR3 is TGTGCCACCAGCGCGAGCGGCTCCTACAATGAGCAGTTCTTC. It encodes CATSASGSYNEQFF.

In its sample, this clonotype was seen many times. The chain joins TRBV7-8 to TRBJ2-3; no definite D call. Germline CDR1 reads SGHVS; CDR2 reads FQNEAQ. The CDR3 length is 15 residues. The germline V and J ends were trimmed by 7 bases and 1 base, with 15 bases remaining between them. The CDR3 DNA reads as TGTGCCAGCACCCCCGTCGGTGGCCGCACAGATACGCAGTATTTT. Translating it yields CASTPVGGRTDTQYF.

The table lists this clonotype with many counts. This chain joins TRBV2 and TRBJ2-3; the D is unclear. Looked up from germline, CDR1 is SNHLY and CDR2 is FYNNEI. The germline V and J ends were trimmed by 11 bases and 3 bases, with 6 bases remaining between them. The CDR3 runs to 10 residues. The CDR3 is CAGKTDTQYF. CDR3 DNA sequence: TGTGCCGGCAAGACAGATACGCAGTATTTT.

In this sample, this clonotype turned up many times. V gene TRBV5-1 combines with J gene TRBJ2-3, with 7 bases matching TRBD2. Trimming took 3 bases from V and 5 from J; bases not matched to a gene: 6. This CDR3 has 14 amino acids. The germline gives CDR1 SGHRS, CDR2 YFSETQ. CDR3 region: CASSWGGTQDTQYF. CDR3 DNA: TGCGCCAGCAGCTGGGGGGGGACTCAAGATACGCAGTATTTT.

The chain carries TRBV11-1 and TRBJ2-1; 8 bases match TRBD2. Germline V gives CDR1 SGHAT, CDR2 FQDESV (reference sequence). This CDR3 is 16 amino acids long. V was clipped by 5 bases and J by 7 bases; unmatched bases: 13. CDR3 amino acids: CASSRGAAGDGNEQFF. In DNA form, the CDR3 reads TGTGCCAGCAGCCGGGGGGCAGCGGGAGACGGGAATGAGCAGTTCTTC.

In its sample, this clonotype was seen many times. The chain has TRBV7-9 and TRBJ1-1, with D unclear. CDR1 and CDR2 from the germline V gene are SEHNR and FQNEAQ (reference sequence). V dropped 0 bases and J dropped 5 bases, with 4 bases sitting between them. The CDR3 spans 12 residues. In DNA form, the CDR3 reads TGTGCCAGCAGCTTAGCCCCGACTGAAGCTTTCTTT. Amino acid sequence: CASSLAPTEAFF.

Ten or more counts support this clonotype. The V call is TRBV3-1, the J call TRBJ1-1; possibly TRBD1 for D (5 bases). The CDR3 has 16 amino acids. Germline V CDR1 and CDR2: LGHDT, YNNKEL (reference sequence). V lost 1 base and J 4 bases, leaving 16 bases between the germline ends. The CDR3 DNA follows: TGTGCCAGCAGCCAAGGATGGGTAGGGGTCGGCACTGAAGCTTTCTTT. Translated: CASSQGWVGVGTEAFF. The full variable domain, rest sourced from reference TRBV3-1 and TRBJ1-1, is DTAVSQTPKYLVTQMGNDKSIKCEQNLGHDTMYWYKQDSKKFLKIMFSYNNKELIINETVPNRFSPKSPDKAHLNLHINSLELGDSAVYFCASSQGWVGVGTEAFFGQGTRLTVV.

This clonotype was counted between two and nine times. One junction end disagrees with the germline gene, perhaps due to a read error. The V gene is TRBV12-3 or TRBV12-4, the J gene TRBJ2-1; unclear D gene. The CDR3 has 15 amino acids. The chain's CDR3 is CASSSRRRAYNERFF. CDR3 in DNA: TGTGCCAGCAGTTCCCGTAGAAGGGCGTACAATGAGCGGTTCTTC.

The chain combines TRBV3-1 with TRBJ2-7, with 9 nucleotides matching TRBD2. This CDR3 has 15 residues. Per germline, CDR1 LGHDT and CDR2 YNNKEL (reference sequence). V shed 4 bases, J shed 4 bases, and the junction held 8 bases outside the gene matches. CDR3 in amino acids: CASSPGASGIYEQYF. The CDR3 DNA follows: TGTGCCAGCAGCCCTGGGGCTAGCGGGATTTACGAGCAGTACTTC.

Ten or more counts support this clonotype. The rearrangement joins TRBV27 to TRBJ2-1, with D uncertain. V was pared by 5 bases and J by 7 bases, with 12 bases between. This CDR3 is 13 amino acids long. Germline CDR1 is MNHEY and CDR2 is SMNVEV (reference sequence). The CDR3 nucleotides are TGTGCCAGCAGTCCAGATTTGGTAAATGAGCAGTTCTTC. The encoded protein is CASSPDLVNEQFF.

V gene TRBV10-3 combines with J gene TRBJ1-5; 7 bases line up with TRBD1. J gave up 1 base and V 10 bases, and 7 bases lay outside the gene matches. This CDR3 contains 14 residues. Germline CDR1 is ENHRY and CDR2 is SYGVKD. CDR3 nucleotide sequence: TGTGCCAGCTGGACAGGAGAAAGCAATCAGCCCCAGCATTTT. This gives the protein CASWTGESNQPQHF.

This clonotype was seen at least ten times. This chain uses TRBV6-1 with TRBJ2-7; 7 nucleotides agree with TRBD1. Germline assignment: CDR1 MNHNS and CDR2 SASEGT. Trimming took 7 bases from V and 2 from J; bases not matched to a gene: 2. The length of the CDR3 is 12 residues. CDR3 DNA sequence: TGTGCCAGCAAGGGACAGACCTACGAGCAGTACTTC. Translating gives CASKGQTYEQYF.

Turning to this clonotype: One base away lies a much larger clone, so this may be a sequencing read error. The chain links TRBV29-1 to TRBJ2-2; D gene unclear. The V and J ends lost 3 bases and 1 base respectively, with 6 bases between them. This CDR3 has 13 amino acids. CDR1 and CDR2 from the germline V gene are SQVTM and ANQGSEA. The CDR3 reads CSVDSENTGELFF. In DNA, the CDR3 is TGCAGCGTTGACAGCGAGAACACCGGGGAGCTGTTTTTT.

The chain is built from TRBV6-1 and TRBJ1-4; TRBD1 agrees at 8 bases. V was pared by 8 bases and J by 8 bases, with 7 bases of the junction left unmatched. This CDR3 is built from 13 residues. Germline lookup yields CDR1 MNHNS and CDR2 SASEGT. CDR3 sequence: CASAGQGTEKLFF. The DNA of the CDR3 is TGTGCCAGCGCAGGACAGGGTACCGAAAAACTGTTTTTT.

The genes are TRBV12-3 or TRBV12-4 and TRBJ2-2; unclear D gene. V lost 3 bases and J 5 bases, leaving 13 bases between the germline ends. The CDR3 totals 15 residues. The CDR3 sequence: CASSLVGVRTGELFF. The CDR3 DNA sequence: TGTGCCAGCAGTTTGGTCGGAGTTCGAACCGGGGAGCTGTTTTTT.

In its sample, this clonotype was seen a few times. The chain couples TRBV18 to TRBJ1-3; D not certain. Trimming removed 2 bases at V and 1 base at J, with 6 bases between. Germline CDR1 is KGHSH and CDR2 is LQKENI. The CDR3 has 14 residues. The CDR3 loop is CASSPEGSGNTIYF. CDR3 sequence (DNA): TGTGCCAGCTCACCAGAGGGATCTGGAAACACCATATATTTT.

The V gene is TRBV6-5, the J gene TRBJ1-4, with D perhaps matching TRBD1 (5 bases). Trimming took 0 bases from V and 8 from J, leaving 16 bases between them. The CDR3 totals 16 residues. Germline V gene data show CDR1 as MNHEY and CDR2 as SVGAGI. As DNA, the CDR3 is TGTGCCAGCAGTTACTCCCGGGGCTCCCGCGGGGAAAAACTGTTTTTT. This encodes CASSYSRGSRGEKLFF.

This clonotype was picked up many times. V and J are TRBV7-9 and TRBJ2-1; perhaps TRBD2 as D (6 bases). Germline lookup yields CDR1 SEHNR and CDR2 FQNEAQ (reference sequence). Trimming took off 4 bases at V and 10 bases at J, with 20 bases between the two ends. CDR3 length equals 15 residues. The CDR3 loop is CASSSHGGRPVEQFF. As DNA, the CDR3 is TGTGCCAGCAGCTCTCACGGGGGACGCCCGGTGGAGCAGTTCTTC.

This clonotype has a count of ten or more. For the CDR3, the DNA is TGCAGTGCCAAGAAAGATGAAAAACTGTTTTTT. Protein product: CSAKKDEKLFF. The V and J genes are TRBV20-1 and TRBJ1-4, with D hard to call. V was cut by 6 bases and J by 6 bases, with 8 bases left in between. In germline, CDR1 is DFQATT, CDR2 SNEGSKA (reference sequence). This CDR3 is 11 amino acids long.

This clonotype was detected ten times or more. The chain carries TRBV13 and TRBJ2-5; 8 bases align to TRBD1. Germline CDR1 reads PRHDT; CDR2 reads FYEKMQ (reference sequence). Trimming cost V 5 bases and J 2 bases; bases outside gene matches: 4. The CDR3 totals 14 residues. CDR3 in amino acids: CASSGTGWQETQYF. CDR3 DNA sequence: TGTGCCAGCAGCGGGACAGGTTGGCAAGAGACCCAGTACTTC. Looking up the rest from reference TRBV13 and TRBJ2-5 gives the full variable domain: AAGVIQSPRHLIKEKRETATLKCYPIPRHDTVYWYQQGPGQDPQFLISFYEKMQSDKGSIPDRFSAQQFSDYHSELNMSSLELGDSALYFCASSGTGWQETQYFGPGTRLLVL.

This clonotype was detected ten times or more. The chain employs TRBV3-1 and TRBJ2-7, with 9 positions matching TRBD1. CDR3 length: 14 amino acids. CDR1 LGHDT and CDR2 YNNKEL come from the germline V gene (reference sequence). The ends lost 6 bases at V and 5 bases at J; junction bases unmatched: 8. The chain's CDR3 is CASSRDRASDEQYF. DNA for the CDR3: TGTGCCAGCAGTCGGGACAGGGCCTCGGACGAGCAGTACTTC.

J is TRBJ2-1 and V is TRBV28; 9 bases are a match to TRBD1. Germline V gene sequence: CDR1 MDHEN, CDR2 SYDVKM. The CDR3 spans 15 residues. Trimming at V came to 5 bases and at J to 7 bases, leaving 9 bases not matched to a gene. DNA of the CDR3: TGTGCCAGCAGTACCACTCGGACAGGGGTAAATGAGCAGTTCTTC. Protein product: CASSTTRTGVNEQFF.

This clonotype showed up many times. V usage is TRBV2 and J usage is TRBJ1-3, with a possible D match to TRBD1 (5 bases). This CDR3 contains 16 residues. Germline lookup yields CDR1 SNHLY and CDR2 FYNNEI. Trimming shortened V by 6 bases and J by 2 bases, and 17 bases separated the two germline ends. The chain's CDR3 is CASRVTGTATGNTIYF. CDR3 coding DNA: TGTGCCAGCAGGGTAACCGGGACCGCAACTGGAAACACCATATATTTT.

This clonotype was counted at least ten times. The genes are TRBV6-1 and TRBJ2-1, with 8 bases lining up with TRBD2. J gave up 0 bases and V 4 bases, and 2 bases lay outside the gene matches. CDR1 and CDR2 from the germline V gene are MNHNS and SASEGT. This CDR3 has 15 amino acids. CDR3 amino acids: CASSGSGNSYNEQFF. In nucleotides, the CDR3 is TGTGCCAGCAGTGGTAGCGGGAACTCCTACAATGAGCAGTTCTTC.

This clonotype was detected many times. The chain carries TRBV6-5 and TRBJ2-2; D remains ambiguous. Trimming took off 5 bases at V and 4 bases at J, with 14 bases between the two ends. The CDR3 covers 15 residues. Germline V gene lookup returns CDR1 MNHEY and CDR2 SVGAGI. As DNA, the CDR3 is TGTGCCAGCAGTGCGGAACCGGCGAGCACCGGGGAGCTGTTTTTT. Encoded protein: CASSAEPASTGELFF.

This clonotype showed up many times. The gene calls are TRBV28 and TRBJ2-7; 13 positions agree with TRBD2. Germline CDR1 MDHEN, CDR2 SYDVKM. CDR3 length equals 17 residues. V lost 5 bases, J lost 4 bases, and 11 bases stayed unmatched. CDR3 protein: CASSPYGTSGILYEQYF. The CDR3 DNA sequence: TGTGCCAGCAGTCCTTATGGGACTAGCGGGATTCTGTACGAGCAGTACTTC.

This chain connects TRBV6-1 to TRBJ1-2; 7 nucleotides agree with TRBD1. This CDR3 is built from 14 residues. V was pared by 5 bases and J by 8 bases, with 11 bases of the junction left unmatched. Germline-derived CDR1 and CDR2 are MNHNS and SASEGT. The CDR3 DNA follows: TGTGCCAGCAGTCCTGACAGGGATTCTGAAGGCTACACCTTC. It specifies CASSPDRDSEGYTF.

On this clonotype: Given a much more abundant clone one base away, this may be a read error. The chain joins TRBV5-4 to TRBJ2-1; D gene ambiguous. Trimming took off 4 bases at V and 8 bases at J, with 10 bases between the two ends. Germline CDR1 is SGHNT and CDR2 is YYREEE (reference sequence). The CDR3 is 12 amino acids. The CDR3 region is CASSPQYYEQFF. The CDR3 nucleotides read TGTGCCAGCAGCCCCCAGTACTATGAGCAGTTCTTC.

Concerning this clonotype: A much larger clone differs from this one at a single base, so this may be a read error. The CDR3 bases are TGTGCCTGGAGTGTACCCCGACAGGTTTTTGGCTGCACCTTC. Residues: CAWSVPRQVFGCTF. This chain uses TRBV30 with TRBJ1-2; D is possibly TRBD1 (6 bases). CDR3 length: 14 amino acids. Germline values: CDR1 GTSNPN, CDR2 SVGIG (reference sequence).

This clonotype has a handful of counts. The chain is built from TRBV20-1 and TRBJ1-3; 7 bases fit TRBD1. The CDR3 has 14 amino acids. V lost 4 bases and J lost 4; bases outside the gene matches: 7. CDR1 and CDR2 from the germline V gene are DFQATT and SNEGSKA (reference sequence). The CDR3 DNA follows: TGCAGTGCTACCACGAGGGGGCCAGGAAACACCATATATTTT. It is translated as CSATTRGPGNTIYF.

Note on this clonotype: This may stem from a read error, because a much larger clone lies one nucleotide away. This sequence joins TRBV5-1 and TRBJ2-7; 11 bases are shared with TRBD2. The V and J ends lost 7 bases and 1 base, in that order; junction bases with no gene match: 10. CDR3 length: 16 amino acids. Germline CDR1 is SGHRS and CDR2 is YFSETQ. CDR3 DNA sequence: TGCGCCAGCGGCATTACTAGCGGGAGTTGGTCCTACGAGCAGTACTTC. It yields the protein CASGITSGSWSYEQYF.